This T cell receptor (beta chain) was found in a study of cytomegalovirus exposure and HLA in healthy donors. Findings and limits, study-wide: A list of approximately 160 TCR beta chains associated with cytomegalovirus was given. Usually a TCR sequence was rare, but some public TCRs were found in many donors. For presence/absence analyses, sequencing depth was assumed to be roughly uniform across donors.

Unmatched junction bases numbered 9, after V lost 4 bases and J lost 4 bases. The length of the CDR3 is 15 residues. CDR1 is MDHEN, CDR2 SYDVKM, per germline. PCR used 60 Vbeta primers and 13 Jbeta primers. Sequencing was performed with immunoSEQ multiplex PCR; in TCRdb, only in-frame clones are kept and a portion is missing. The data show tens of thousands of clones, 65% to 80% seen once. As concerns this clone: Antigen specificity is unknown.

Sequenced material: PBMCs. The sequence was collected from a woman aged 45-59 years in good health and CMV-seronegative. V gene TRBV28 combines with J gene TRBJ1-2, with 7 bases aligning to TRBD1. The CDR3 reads CASSSPSRDSYGYTF. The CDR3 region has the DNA TGTGCCAGCAGTTCGCCCTCCCGGGACAGCTATGGCTACACCTTC.